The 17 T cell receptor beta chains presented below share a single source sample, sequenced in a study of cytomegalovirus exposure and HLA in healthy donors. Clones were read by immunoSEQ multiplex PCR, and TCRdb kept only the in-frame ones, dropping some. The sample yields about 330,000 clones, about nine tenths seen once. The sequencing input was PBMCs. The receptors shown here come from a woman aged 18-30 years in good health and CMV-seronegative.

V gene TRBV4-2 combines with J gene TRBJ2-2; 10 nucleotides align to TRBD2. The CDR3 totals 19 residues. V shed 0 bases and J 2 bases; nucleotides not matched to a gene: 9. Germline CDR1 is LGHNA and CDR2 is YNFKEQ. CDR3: CASSQDRPSGSPNTGELFF. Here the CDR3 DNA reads TGTGCCAGCAGCCAAGATAGGCCTAGCGGGAGTCCTAACACCGGGGAGCTGTTTTTT.

CDR3 nucleotides: TGTGCCAGCAGCTTGACCGGGATCACGGAAAAACTGTTTTTT. Translated, it gives CASSLTGITEKLFF. The chain is built from TRBV5-6 and TRBJ1-4; D not resolved. This CDR3 is built from 14 residues. Germline V gives CDR1 SGHDT, CDR2 YYEEEE. V was clipped by 1 base and J by 8 bases, with 12 bases between them.

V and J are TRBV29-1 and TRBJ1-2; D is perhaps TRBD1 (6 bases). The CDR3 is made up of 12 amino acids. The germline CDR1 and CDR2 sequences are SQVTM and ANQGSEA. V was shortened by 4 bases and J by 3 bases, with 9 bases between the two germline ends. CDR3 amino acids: CSVAGVDYGYTF. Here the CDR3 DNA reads TGCAGCGTTGCAGGGGTTGACTATGGCTACACCTTC.

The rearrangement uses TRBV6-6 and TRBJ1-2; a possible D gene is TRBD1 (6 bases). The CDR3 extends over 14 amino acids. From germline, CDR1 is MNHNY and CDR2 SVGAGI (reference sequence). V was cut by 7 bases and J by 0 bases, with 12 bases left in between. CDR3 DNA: TGTGCCAGCAATGACAGGTTAGCTAACTATGGCTACACCTTC. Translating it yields CASNDRLANYGYTF.

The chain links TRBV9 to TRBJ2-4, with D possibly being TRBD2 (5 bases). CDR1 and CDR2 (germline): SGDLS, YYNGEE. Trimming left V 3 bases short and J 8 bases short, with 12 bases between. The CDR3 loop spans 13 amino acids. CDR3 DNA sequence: TGTGCCAGCAGCGGGGCGGGCGGGCACATTCAGTACTTC. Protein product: CASSGAGGHIQYF.

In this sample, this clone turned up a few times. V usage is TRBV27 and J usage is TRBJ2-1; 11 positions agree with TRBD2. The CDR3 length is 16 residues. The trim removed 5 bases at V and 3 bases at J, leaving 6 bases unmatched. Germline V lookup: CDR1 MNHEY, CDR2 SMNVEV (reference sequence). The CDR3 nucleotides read TGTGCCAGCAGTCACATAGCGGGAGGGAGCTACAATGAGCAGTTCTTC. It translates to CASSHIAGGSYNEQFF.

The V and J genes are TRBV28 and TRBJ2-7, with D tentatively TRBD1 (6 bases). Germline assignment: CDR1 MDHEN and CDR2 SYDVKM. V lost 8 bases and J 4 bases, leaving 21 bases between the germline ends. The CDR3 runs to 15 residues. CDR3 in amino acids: CASLSSGTQYYEQYF. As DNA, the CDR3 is TGTGCCAGCCTATCCTCCGGGACACAGTATTACGAGCAGTACTTC.

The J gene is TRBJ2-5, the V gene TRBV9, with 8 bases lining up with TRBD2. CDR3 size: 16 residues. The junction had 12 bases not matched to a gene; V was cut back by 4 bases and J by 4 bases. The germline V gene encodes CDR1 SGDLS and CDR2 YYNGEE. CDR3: CASSPGGGWSTETQYF. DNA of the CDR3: TGTGCCAGCAGCCCCGGGGGGGGTTGGTCGACAGAGACCCAGTACTTC.

The CDR3: CASSHAGLAGQETQYF. CDR3 nucleotide sequence: TGCGCCAGCAGCCACGCGGGGCTAGCGGGACAAGAGACCCAGTACTTC. V gene TRBV4-1 combines with J gene TRBJ2-5; 9 nucleotides align to TRBD2. Per the germline V gene, CDR1 is MGHRA and CDR2 is YSYEKL. The CDR3 sequence is 16 residues long. The V and J ends lost 3 bases and 2 bases, in that order; junction bases with no gene match: 7.

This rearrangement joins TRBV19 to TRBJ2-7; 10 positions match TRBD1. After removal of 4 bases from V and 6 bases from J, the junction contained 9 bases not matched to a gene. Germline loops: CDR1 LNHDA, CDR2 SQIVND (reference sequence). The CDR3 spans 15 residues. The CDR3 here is CASSRPGQGFVEQYF. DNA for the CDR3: TGTGCCAGTAGTAGACCGGGACAGGGGTTCGTCGAGCAGTACTTC.

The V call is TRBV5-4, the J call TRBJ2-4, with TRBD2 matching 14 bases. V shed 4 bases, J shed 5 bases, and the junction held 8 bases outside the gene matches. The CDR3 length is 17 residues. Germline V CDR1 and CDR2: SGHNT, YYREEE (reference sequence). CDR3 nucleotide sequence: TGTGCCAGCAGCCTCCTCGGGACTAGCGGGAGAGAAAACATTCAGTACTTC. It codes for CASSLLGTSGRENIQYF.

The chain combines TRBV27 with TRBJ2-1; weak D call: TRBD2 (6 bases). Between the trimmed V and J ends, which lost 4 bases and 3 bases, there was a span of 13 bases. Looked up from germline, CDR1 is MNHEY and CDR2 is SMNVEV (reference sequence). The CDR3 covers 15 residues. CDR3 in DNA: TGTGCCAGCAGTTATACTAGCAGAGGCTACAATGAGCAGTTCTTC. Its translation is CASSYTSRGYNEQFF.

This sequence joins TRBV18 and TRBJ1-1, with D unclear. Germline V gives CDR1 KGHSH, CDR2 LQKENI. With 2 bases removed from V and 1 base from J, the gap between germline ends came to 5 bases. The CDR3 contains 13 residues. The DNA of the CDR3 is TGTGCCAGCTCACCATTGGCGAACACTGAAGCTTTCTTT. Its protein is CASSPLANTEAFF.

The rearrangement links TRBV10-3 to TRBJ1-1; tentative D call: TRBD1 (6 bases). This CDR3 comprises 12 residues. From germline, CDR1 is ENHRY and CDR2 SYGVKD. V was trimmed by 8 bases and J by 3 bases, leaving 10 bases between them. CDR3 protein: CAIAGDDTEAFF. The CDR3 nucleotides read TGTGCCATCGCAGGGGATGACACTGAAGCTTTCTTT.

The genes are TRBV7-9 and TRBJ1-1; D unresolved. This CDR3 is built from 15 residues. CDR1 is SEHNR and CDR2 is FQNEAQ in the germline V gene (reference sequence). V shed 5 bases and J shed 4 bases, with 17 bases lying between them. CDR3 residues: CASSVFIGEGTEAFF. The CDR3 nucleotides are TGTGCCAGCAGCGTATTCATCGGGGAGGGCACTGAAGCTTTCTTT. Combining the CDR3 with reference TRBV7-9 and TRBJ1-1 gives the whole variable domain DTGVSQNPRHKITKRGQNVTFRCDPISEHNRLYWYRQTLGQGPEFLTYFQNEAQLEKSRLLSDRFSAERPKGSFSTLEIQRTEQGDSAMYLCASSVFIGEGTEAFFGQGTRLTVV.

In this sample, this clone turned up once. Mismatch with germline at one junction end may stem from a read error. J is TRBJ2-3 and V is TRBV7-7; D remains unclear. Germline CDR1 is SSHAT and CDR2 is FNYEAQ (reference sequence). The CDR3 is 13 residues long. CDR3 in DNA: TGTGCTAGCAGCTTAGGCCTCGCGGATACGCAGTATTTT. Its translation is CASSLGLADTQYF.

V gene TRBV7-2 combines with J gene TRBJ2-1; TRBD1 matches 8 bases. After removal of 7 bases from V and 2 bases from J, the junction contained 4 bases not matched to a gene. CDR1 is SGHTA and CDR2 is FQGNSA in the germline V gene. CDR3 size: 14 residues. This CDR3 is CASTPGQAYNEQFF. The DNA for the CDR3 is TGTGCCAGCACCCCGGGACAGGCCTACAATGAGCAGTTCTTC.